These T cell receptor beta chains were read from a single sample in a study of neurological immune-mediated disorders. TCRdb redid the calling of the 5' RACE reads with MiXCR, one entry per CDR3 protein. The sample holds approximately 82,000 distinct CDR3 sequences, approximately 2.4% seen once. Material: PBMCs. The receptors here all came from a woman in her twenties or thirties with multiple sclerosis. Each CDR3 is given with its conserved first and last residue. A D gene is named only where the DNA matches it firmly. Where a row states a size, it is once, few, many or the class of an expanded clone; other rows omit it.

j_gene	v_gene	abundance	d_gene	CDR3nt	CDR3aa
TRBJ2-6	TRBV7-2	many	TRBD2	TGTGCCAGCAGCTTAGTGGGAGGTGGAGCGGGGGGAGGCTCTGGGGCCAACGTCCTGACTTTC	CASSLVGGGAGGGSGANVLTF
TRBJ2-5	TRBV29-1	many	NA	TGCAGCGTTGAACGGGCGTTTAGCGAGTACCAAGAGACCCAGTACTTC	CSVERAFSEYQETQYF
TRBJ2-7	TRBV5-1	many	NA	TGCGCCAGCAGCTTGGGACCGGGTGTGTCCGAGCAGTACTTC	CASSLGPGVSEQYF
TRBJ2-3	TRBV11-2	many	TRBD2	TGTGCCAGCAGCTGGGAGGGTACTAGCGGGCCCGAGAGCACAGATACGCAGTATTTT	CASSWEGTSGPESTDTQYF
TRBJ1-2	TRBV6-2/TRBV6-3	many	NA	TGTGCCAGCAGTGAGGGACGGATCTACACCTTC	CASSEGRIYTF
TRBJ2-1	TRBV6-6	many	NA	TGTGCCAGCAGTTACTCTCCCCCAGCAAATGAGCAGTTCTTC	CASSYSPPANEQFF
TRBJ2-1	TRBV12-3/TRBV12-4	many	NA	TGTGCCAGCAGTTTCATGGGACTGAATGAGCAGTTCTTC	CASSFMGLNEQFF
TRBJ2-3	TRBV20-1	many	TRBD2	TGCAGTGCTAGAGATCTTCATAGCGGGAGACCAGATACGCAGTATTTT	CSARDLHSGRPDTQYF
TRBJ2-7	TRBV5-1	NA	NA	TGCGACAGCAGCTTGGGATGTGAGCAGTACTTC	CDSSLGCEQYF
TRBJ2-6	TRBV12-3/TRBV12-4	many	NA	TGTGCCAGCAGTTCCTCTGGGGCCAACGTCCTGACTTTC	CASSSSGANVLTF
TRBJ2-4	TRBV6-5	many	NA	TGTGCCAGCAGAGGACAAACCAAAAACATTCAGTACTTC	CASRGQTKNIQYF
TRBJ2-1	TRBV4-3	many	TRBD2	TGCGCCAGCAGCCCATCCAGCGGGATATTCAATGAGCAGTTCTTC	CASSPSSGIFNEQFF
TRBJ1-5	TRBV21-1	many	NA	TGTGCCAGCAGCAAAAAGTCCCCAGGCCAGGGGACCTATCAGCCCCAGCATTTT	CASSKKSPGQGTYQPQHF
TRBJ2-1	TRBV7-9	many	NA	TGTGCCAGCAGGTCAGGGCATGAGCAGTTCTTC	CASRSGHEQFF
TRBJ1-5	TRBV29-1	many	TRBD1	TGCAGCGTTGCAGGGGGCAACGATCAGCCCCAGCATTTT	CSVAGGNDQPQHF
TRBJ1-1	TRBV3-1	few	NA	TGTGCCAGCAGCAGGACGTCCAGGGAGACGGGGCACACTGAAGCTTTCTTT	CASSRTSRETGHTEAFF
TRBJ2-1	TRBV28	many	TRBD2	TGTGCCAGCAGCCTCCCCCTCGGGCTAGCGGGGTGGGATGAGCAGTTCTTC	CASSLPLGLAGWDEQFF
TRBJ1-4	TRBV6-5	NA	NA	TGTGCCAGCAGTTACCGGAAGGGTCGCGAAAAACTGTTTTTT	CASSYRKGREKLFF
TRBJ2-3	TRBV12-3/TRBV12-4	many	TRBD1	TGTGCCAGCAGTTCCGGACAGGGGGCGCAGGTTACGCAGTATTTT	CASSSGQGAQVTQYF
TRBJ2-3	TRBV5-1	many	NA	TGCGCCAGCAGCTTGCCCTCCCCTCGACAGGGGACTACTACCCGAGATACGCAGTATTTT	CASSLPSPRQGTTTRDTQYF
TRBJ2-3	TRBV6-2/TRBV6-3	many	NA	TGTGCTACCCACCCCACTAGGACAGATACGCAGTATTTT	CATHPTRTDTQYF
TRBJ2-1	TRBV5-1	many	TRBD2	TGCGCCAGCAGCTTGGCCTCGGCGGGAGGAGAGCAGTTCTTC	CASSLASAGGEQFF
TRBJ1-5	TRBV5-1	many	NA	TGCGCCATGTTCTTGGACAGAACATTTACAAATCAGCCCCAGCATTTT	CAMFLDRTFTNQPQHF
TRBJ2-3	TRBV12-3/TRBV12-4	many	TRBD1	TGTGCCAGCAGTTCCTTGCAGGGGGCCACAGATACGCAGTATTTT	CASSSLQGATDTQYF
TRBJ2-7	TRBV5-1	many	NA	TGCGCCAGCAAAAGGATAGCGGACTCCTACGAGCAGTACTTC	CASKRIADSYEQYF
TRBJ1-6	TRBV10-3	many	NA	TGTGCCATCAGTGAGTCGACCGAGAATTCACCCCTCCACTTT	CAISESTENSPLHF
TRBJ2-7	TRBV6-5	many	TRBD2	TGTGCCAGCAGTTACTCGAGCGGGAGTATCTACGAGCAGTACTTC	CASSYSSGSIYEQYF
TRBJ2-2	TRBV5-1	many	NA	TGCGCCAGCAGCTCAGGGGGGACATCGAACACCGGGGAGCTGTTTTTT	CASSSGGTSNTGELFF
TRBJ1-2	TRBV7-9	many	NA	TGTGCCAGCAGCTCCCAGAAATCAAAAACTAACTATGGCTACACCTTC	CASSSQKSKTNYGYTF
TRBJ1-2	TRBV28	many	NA	TGTGCCAGCAGTTTACGGGGCTCCTATGGCTACACCTTC	CASSLRGSYGYTF
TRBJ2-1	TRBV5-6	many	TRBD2	TGTGCCAGCAGCAGGACTAGCGCCTTGGTCTTC	CASSRTSALVF
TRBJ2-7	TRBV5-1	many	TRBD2	TGCGCCAGCAGCCCCCAAGGACTAGTAGAAGCCGAGCAGTACTTC	CASSPQGLVEAEQYF
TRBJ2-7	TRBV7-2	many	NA	TGTGCCAGCAGCTTATCCTCGCCGGGCACCTACGAGCAGTACTTC	CASSLSSPGTYEQYF